Sequencing of this TCR beta chain was carried out in a study of beta chain features in type 1 diabetes. The entirety of the isolated RNA underwent reverse transcription, so expressed TCRB transcripts were sequenced. Approximately 3.5 million reads per sample on average were obtained from naive, central memory and regulatory T cell samples. This table comes from immunoSEQ multiplex PCR, and its TCRdb copy is limited to in-frame clones, with some not included. Among 300,000 to 400,000 clones listed, around 8% were seen once. Isolation of CD4+ naive, central memory, regulatory and stem cell-like memory cells was achieved by sorting via CD45RO/CCR7/CD25/CD127/CD95/CD27. In all sorted populations, purity surpassed 98%. Trimming stripped 4 bases from V and 0 bases from J, with 19 bases between. Germline CDR1 and CDR2: SGHDN and FVKESK. The CDR3 loop spans 18 amino acids.

This chain links TRBV14 with TRBJ1-3; D might be TRBD1 (5 bases). The TCR was taken from a woman aged 18-29 years in good health. The material sequenced was central memory CD4+ T cells from blood. The DNA of the CDR3 is TGTGCCAGCAGCCTTGGGGGGTCCATTTTCGGCTCTGGAAACACCATATATTTT. It specifies CASSLGGSIFGSGNTIYF.